The 15 T cell receptor beta chains below were found in one sample sequenced in a study of blood T cell repertoires in COVID-19. Sequencing was performed with immunoSEQ multiplex PCR; in TCRdb, only in-frame clones are kept and a portion is missing. The sample consists of 100,000 to 150,000 clones, over 75% of them appearing once. The sample taken for sequencing was peripheral blood. The receptor source for this set is a man over 45 with acute or convalescent COVID-19.

The table lists this clone with many counts. The V call is TRBV24-1, the J call TRBJ2-7; weak D call: TRBD2 (6 bases). This CDR3 has 15 amino acids. Per germline, CDR1 KGHDR and CDR2 SFDVKD. V was shortened by 9 bases and J by 5 bases, with 22 bases between the two germline ends. CDR3 nucleotide sequence: TGTGCCACCGTTTCCGGGACGGCCCCGGGGGACGAGCAGTACTTC. As protein: CATVSGTAPGDEQYF.

The chain uses TRBV10-2 and TRBJ1-1; D is ambiguous. Trimming shortened V by 6 bases and J by 3 bases, and 8 bases separated the two germline ends. Germline V CDR1 and CDR2: WSHSY, SAAADI. The CDR3 is made up of 12 amino acids. CDR3 sequence reads: CASSEQYTEAFF. Here the CDR3 DNA reads TGCGCCAGCAGCGAACAATACACTGAAGCTTTCTTT.

This chain connects TRBV29-1 to TRBJ2-5, with D possibly TRBD1 on 5 matching bases. The ends were cut back, 4 bases at V and 1 base at J, with 22 bases in the middle. The V gene's germline CDR1 is SQVTM and CDR2 ANQGSEA. The CDR3 runs to 17 residues. The CDR3 reads CSVVGYQGSPSQETQYF. The CDR3 nucleotides are TGCAGCGTTGTTGGGTACCAGGGAAGCCCCAGCCAAGAGACCCAGTACTTC.

This clone was observed at least ten times. CDR3 sequence: CASSETTANTEAFF. DNA of the CDR3: TGTGCCAGCAGTGAAACGACAGCGAACACTGAAGCTTTCTTT. V usage is TRBV2 and J usage is TRBJ1-1, with D possibly TRBD1 on 5 matching bases. V gave up 2 bases and J gave up 1 base, with 8 bases separating them. The germline V gene has CDR1 SNHLY and CDR2 FYNNEI. This CDR3 is built from 14 residues.

The CDR3 bases are TGTGCCGGGCTTTGGACAGGGATGACCACTGAAGCTTTCTTT. Its protein product is CAGLWTGMTTEAFF. The chain couples TRBV2 to TRBJ1-1; 8 nucleotides match TRBD1. V was pared by 11 bases and J by 4 bases, with 12 bases of the junction left unmatched. Germline V gene lookup returns CDR1 SNHLY and CDR2 FYNNEI. The CDR3 is 14 amino acids.

The gene calls are TRBV25-1 and TRBJ1-6; D is ambiguous. The CDR3 extends over 13 amino acids. V dropped 3 bases and J dropped 9 bases, with 9 bases sitting between them. Germline CDR1 is MGHDK and CDR2 is SYGVNS. The DNA for the CDR3 is TGTGCCAGCAGTGATCTCGGAGGTTCACCCCTCCACTTT. As protein: CASSDLGGSPLHF.

The CDR3 DNA is TGCGCCAGCAGCCAAGTAGCGGGAGGGTTAAACGAGCAGTACTTC. This sequence encodes CASSQVAGGLNEQYF. The genes are TRBV4-1 and TRBJ2-7; TRBD2 aligns across 11 bases. There are 15 residues in the CDR3. From germline, CDR1 is MGHRA and CDR2 YSYEKL. V was clipped by 1 base and J by 5 bases; unmatched bases: 4.

The chain joins TRBV5-1 to TRBJ2-5, with 7 bases aligning to TRBD2. The V segment lost 0 bases and the J segment 3 bases; nucleotides outside the gene matches: 2. The CDR3 loop spans 14 amino acids. Germline V gene lookup returns CDR1 SGHRS and CDR2 YFSETQ. In DNA, the CDR3 is TGCGCCAGCAGCTTGGTTCTAGCGGAAGAGACCCAGTACTTC. This codes for CASSLVLAEETQYF.

V usage is TRBV5-4 and J usage is TRBJ2-7; the D gene is possibly TRBD1 (6 bases). V was shortened by 0 bases and J by 2 bases, with 12 bases between the two germline ends. Germline CDR1 SGHNT, CDR2 YYREEE (reference sequence). The CDR3 spans 15 residues. CDR3 DNA sequence: TGTGCCAGCAGCTTGGAACAGGGTGGGACCTACGAGCAGTACTTC. Encoded protein: CASSLEQGGTYEQYF.

Here the CDR3 reads CASSGAIGGQQPQHF. The CDR3 coding sequence is TGTGCCAGCAGCGGGGCAATAGGGGGTCAGCAGCCCCAGCATTTT. This chain connects TRBV7-9 to TRBJ1-5, with a tentative D call TRBD1 (6 bases). V gave up 5 bases and J gave up 7 bases, with 18 bases separating them. Per the germline V gene, CDR1 is SEHNR and CDR2 is FQNEAQ (reference sequence). This CDR3 spans 15 amino acids.

This clone was seen a handful of times. The same CDR3 also results from other DNA sequences found in this sample. The rearrangement uses TRBV9 and TRBJ2-3, with a possible D match to TRBD1 (5 bases). The V end was cut by 0 bases, the J end by 1 base, with 9 bases between. This CDR3 spans 15 amino acids. Germline V gene data show CDR1 as SGDLS and CDR2 as YYNGEE. Here the CDR3 DNA reads TGTGCCAGCAGCGTAGTAGGGGCGGGCACAGATACGCAGTATTTT. The encoded protein is CASSVVGAGTDTQYF.

The rearrangement links TRBV30 to TRBJ2-3, with 10 nucleotides matching TRBD1. The germline V gene has CDR1 GTSNPN and CDR2 SVGIG (reference sequence). There are 15 residues in the CDR3. The CDR3 sequence: CAEGDGQGETDTQYF. The CDR3, as DNA: TGTGCTGAAGGGGACGGACAGGGGGAAACAGATACGCAGTATTTT.

The chain has TRBV6-5 and TRBJ1-5; 10 nucleotides match TRBD1. The junction had 4 bases not matched to a gene; V was cut back by 6 bases and J by 5 bases. The CDR3 consists of 14 residues. Germline values: CDR1 MNHEY, CDR2 SVGAGI. The CDR3 sequence: CASSWTGGDQPQHF. For the CDR3, the DNA is TGTGCCAGCAGCTGGACAGGGGGTGATCAGCCCCAGCATTTT.

This clone was observed a handful of times. J is TRBJ1-4 and V is TRBV7-9, with 7 bases that match TRBD1. CDR3 length: 13 residues. Losses at the gene ends were 6 bases for V and 8 bases for J; bases not matched to a gene: 6. Germline lookup yields CDR1 SEHNR and CDR2 FQNEAQ (reference sequence). CDR3 in DNA: TGTGCCAGCAGACGACAGGGCGGGGAAAAACTGTTTTTT. Encoded protein: CASRRQGGEKLFF.

The rearrangement links TRBV5-8 to TRBJ1-3; the D is unclear. The length of the CDR3 is 14 residues. Per germline, CDR1 SGHTS and CDR2 YDEGEE. Between the trimmed V and J ends, which lost 4 bases and 10 bases, there was a span of 18 bases. The CDR3 DNA reads TGTGCCAGCAGCCCGTCTACTCTCCCCGAAACCATATATTTT. Residues: CASSPSTLPETIYF.